This entry lists 14 T cell receptor beta chains sequenced from one sample in a study of shared clonotypes between healthy human individuals. Produced via immunoSEQ multiplex PCR; TCRdb's table is partial and in-frame only. The sample yields about 2,100,000 clones, about 93% seen once. Cells designated naive CD8 were CD45RO-negative and were positively selected for CCR7, with terminally differentiated effector memory CD45RA+ cells excluded. Sequenced input: naive CD8+ T cells from PBMCs. The origin of the receptors is a young man in good health. Some clones in this sample may be carry-over from other donors' samples.

The chain recombines TRBV19 with TRBJ1-2; no clear D gene. Per the germline V gene, CDR1 is LNHDA and CDR2 is SQIVND (reference sequence). V was pared by 4 bases and J by 3 bases, with 6 bases between. The CDR3 sequence is 12 residues long. DNA of the CDR3: TGTGCCAGTAGTAACGGAGACTATGGCTACACCTTC. Translated, it gives CASSNGDYGYTF. Drawing the rest from reference TRBV19 and TRBJ1-2, the complete variable domain is DGGITQSPKYLFRKEGQNVTLSCEQNLNHDAMYWYRQDPGQGLRLIYYSQIVNDFQKGDIAEGYSVSREKKESFPLTVTSAQKNPTAFYLCASSNGDYGYTFGSGTRLTVV.

The chain joins TRBV5-1 to TRBJ2-1, with D possibly being TRBD2 (5 bases). The CDR3 length is 18 residues. With 4 bases removed from V and 3 bases from J, the gap between germline ends came to 23 bases. Germline values: CDR1 SGHRS, CDR2 YFSETQ. The CDR3 loop reads CASSPNIALAGSYNEQFF. CDR3 in DNA: TGCGCCAGCAGCCCCAATATCGCCCTAGCTGGGAGCTACAATGAGCAGTTCTTC.

The chain joins TRBV27 to TRBJ2-1, with 11 bases aligning to TRBD2. Unmatched junction bases numbered 11, after V lost 8 bases and J lost 8 bases. Germline V gene lookup returns CDR1 MNHEY and CDR2 SMNVEV (reference sequence). The CDR3 totals 15 residues. The CDR3 nucleotides read TGTGCCAGCGGTAAGACTAGCGGGATAAGGGATGAGCAGTTCTTC. Its protein is CASGKTSGIRDEQFF.

The chain couples TRBV27 to TRBJ2-3; possible D gene TRBD1, 6 bases. Germline V gene sequence: CDR1 MNHEY, CDR2 SMNVEV (reference sequence). This CDR3 is built from 13 residues. The germline V and J ends were trimmed by 7 bases and 1 base, with 9 bases remaining between them. In nucleotides, the CDR3 is TGTGCCAGCACCCGGACAGGCACAGATACGCAGTATTTT. Translated, it gives CASTRTGTDTQYF.

The gene calls are TRBV11-2 and TRBJ2-4; D uncertain. This CDR3 region has 15 residues. With 2 bases removed from V and 0 bases from J, the gap between germline ends came to 8 bases. CDR1 is SGHAT and CDR2 is FQNNGV in the germline V gene. The CDR3 is CASSLSAVAKNIQYF. DNA for the CDR3: TGTGCCAGCAGCTTAAGCGCTGTAGCCAAAAACATTCAGTACTTC.

This chain joins TRBV25-1 and TRBJ1-2, with 12 positions matching TRBD1. The CDR3 totals 15 residues. CDR1 is MGHDK and CDR2 is SYGVNS in the germline V gene. The J segment lost 8 bases and the V segment lost 5 bases, leaving 9 bases of the junction unmatched. CDR3 protein: CASSHTGQGADGYTF. Here the CDR3 DNA reads TGTGCCAGCAGTCACACGGGACAGGGGGCAGACGGCTACACCTTC.

The chain carries TRBV29-1 and TRBJ2-1; D perhaps matches TRBD2 (6 bases). Germline CDR1 and CDR2: SQVTM and ANQGSEA. The ends were cut back, 7 bases at V and 9 bases at J, with 13 bases in the middle. The length of the CDR3 is 11 residues. The CDR3 is CSAPWGVEQFF. CDR3 DNA sequence: TGCAGCGCCCCATGGGGGGTTGAGCAGTTCTTC.

The chain joins TRBV7-6 to TRBJ2-1; D gene ambiguous. Germline V gene data show CDR1 as SGHVS and CDR2 as FNYEAQ. The CDR3 is made up of 13 amino acids. V was clipped by 5 bases and J by 9 bases, with 14 bases between them. In DNA, the CDR3 is TGTGCCAGCAGCCCCCCCCGAGAAGGTGAGCAGTTCTTC. Protein: CASSPPREGEQFF.

The rearrangement joins TRBV19 to TRBJ1-1; D possibly corresponds to TRBD1 (5 bases). This CDR3 comprises 14 residues. Germline CDR1 LNHDA, CDR2 SQIVND (reference sequence). The germline V and J ends were trimmed by 6 bases and 1 base, with 12 bases remaining between them. Here the CDR3 DNA reads TGTGCCAGTAGCCAGACAGAGACGAACACTGAAGCTTTCTTT. Translated: CASSQTETNTEAFF.

This chain links TRBV11-2 with TRBJ2-5, with D perhaps matching TRBD1 (6 bases). The V end lost 0 bases, the J end lost 2 bases, and 16 bases lay between the germline ends. In germline, CDR1 is SGHAT, CDR2 FQNNGV. This CDR3 has 17 amino acids. DNA for the CDR3: TGTGCCAGCAGCTTAGACAGGGGTCAAGTCTATCAAGAGACCCAGTACTTC. Translated: CASSLDRGQVYQETQYF.

V gene TRBV4-3 combines with J gene TRBJ2-2, with TRBD2 matching 9 bases. The length of the CDR3 is 16 residues. J was trimmed by 5 bases and V by 0 bases; bases with no gene match: 4. Germline CDR1 LGHNA, CDR2 YSLEER. CDR3 in DNA: TGCGCCAGCAGCCAAGAACGTCTAGCGGGAACCGGGGAGCTGTTTTTT. Protein: CASSQERLAGTGELFF.

The V gene is TRBV7-9, the J gene TRBJ2-7, with a possible D match to TRBD1 (6 bases). This CDR3 is 11 amino acids long. Germline values: CDR1 SEHNR, CDR2 FQNEAQ (reference sequence). The V end was cut by 8 bases, the J end by 5 bases, with 10 bases between. CDR3 protein: CASYRDHEQYF. The CDR3 region has the DNA TGTGCCAGCTACAGGGACCACGAGCAGTACTTC.

V gene TRBV28 combines with J gene TRBJ2-5; 10 nucleotides agree with TRBD2. The CDR3 extends over 16 amino acids. The germline CDR1 and CDR2 sequences are MDHEN and SYDVKM. Losses at the gene ends were 4 bases for V and 5 bases for J; bases not matched to a gene: 10. The CDR3 is CASSSLAGAIGETQYF. Written as DNA, the CDR3 is TGTGCCAGCAGTTCTCTAGCGGGAGCGATAGGGGAGACCCAGTACTTC.

The chain employs TRBV6-5 and TRBJ2-7, with D perhaps TRBD1 or TRBD2 (5 bases each). Trimming stripped 2 bases from V and 4 bases from J, with 12 bases between. CDR1 and CDR2 (germline): MNHEY, SVGAGI. The CDR3 is 14 amino acids. The CDR3 reads CASSYPGALYEQYF. CDR3 DNA: TGTGCCAGCAGTTACCCCGGGGCATTATACGAGCAGTACTTC.